Reported below is one TCR beta chain. Germline values: CDR1 SGHVS, CDR2 FQNEAQ. V shed 11 bases and J shed 5 bases, with 20 bases lying between them. This CDR3 is built from 14 residues. The data were taken from a study of CD8+CD57+ T cells in acquired aplastic anemia. The wider study: Sorted CD4+ and CD8+ cells gave a mean 3.2 ug DNA, range roughly 0.18 to 30 ug.

Investigators profiled TCR beta VDJ and CDR3 from genomic DNA template. TCRdb reanalysed the reads using MiXCR and keeps one entry per CDR3 protein. The table includes 100,000 to 150,000 distinct CDR3 sequences, approximately 36% detected once. Sequenced patients had shown CD8+CD57+ cell expansion by flow cytometry. The chain joins TRBV7-8 to TRBJ2-3; the D gene is possibly TRBD1 (6 bases). What was sequenced was sorted CD4+, CD8+, or CD8+CD57+ T cells (not recorded which) from PBMCs. The origin of this receptor is a human donor with aplastic anemia. CDR3 residues: CAWSVLGAGDTQYF. CDR3 DNA sequence: TGTGCCTGGAGTGTACTGGGGGCCGGAGATACGCAGTATTTT.